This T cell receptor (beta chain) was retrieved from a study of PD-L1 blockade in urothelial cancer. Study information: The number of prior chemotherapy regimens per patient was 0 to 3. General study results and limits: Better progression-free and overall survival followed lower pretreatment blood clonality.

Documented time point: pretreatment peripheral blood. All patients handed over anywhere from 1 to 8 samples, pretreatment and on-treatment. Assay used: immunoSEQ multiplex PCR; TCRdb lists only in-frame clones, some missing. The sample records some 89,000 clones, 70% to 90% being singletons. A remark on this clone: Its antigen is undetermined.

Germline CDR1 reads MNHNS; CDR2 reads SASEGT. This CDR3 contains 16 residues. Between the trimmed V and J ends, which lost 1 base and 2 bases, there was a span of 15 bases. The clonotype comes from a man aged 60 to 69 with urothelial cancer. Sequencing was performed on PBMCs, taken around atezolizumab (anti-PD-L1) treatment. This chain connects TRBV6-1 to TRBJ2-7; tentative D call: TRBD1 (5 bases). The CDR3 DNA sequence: TGTGCCAGCAGTGAAGGTGCAGGGCCACCCCCCTACGAGCAGTACTTC. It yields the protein CASSEGAGPPPYEQYF.